This TCR beta chain originates from a study of T cells in narcolepsy. This CDR3 is 14 amino acids long. Per germline, CDR1 LGHNA and CDR2 YSLEER. Trimming pared 4 bases from V and 4 bases from J, leaving 12 bases between. As for this clone: Its antigen is currently unknown.

The method was immunoSEQ multiplex PCR; TCRdb's version includes in-frame clones alone and lacks a portion of them. The repertoire holds some 19,000 clones, with more than 75% as singletons. General study findings and limits: Autoreactive clone sequences were missing from some blood memory CD4+ repertoires.

The sequenced material came from memory (CD45RA-) CD4+ T cells from blood. This chain joins TRBV4-3 and TRBJ2-3; D is ambiguous. This clonotype originated in a human donor in good health. The CDR3 loop reads CASSPRNGADTQYF. In DNA, the CDR3 is TGCGCCAGCAGCCCCCGCAACGGCGCAGATACGCAGTATTTT.